Each of the 5 T cell receptor beta chains below was sequenced from the same sample in a study of T-cell reconstitution after alpha-beta-depleted transplantation in children. Preparing the TCRbeta library involved the use of unique molecular identifiers. TCRdb passed the PCR reads through MiXCR, listing each CDR3 protein once. The repertoire holds 120,000 or so distinct CDR3 sequences, around 23% seen once, with about 11% in the top ten. The starting material was PBMCs, mostly from graft donor cells, obtained 180 days after TCRalphabeta/CD19-depleted stem cell transplant. Source of these receptors: a male patient aged 2 to 9 who had a stem cell transplant for chronic granulomatous disease, so the T cells may come from the graft donor.

The chain couples TRBV7-6 to TRBJ2-7, with TRBD1 matching over 8 bases. CDR1 and CDR2 (germline): SGHVS, FNYEAQ. This CDR3 has 17 residues. The J segment lost 4 bases and the V segment lost 5 bases, leaving 16 bases of the junction unmatched. For the CDR3, the DNA is TGTGCCAGCAGCCCCAAGTCCCCGGACAGGGTAGTATACGAGCAGTACTTC. This gives the protein CASSPKSPDRVVYEQYF.

This clonotype has ten or more counts. This chain links TRBV7-2 with TRBJ2-7, with 8 bases aligning to TRBD1. Germline V gene sequence: CDR1 SGHTA, CDR2 FQGNSA. The length of the CDR3 is 15 residues. The J segment lost 3 bases and the V segment lost 4 bases, leaving 8 bases of the junction unmatched. The CDR3 protein is CASSSRGTGSYEQYF. The CDR3 nucleotides are TGTGCCAGCAGCTCACGCGGGACAGGAAGCTACGAGCAGTACTTC.

This chain connects TRBV20-1 to TRBJ1-3; D uncertain. The germline V gene has CDR1 DFQATT and CDR2 SNEGSKA (reference sequence). Trimming removed 4 bases at V and 0 bases at J, with 13 bases between. The CDR3 covers 15 residues. CDR3 sequence (DNA): TGCAGTGCTACCCCTTTTGGGAGCTCTGGAAACACCATATATTTT. It yields the protein CSATPFGSSGNTIYF.

The chain has TRBV7-9 and TRBJ1-5, with 7 nucleotides matching TRBD1. The J segment lost 9 bases and the V segment lost 6 bases, leaving 11 bases of the junction unmatched. This CDR3 has 14 amino acids. The V gene's germline CDR1 is SEHNR and CDR2 FQNEAQ (reference sequence). The CDR3 reads CASSSNRGSSPQHF. CDR3 coding DNA: TGTGCCAGCAGTTCAAACAGGGGAAGTTCGCCCCAGCATTTT.

This clonotype was seen many times. The V and J genes are TRBV29-1 and TRBJ1-1; tentatively, D is TRBD1 (5 bases). Trimming left V 1 base short and J 5 bases short, with 17 bases between. CDR1 and CDR2 from the germline V gene are SQVTM and ANQGSEA. CDR3 length: 15 amino acids. The CDR3 sequence is CSVEASRHRWTEAFF. CDR3 DNA: TGCAGCGTTGAAGCCTCGAGGCACAGGTGGACTGAAGCTTTCTTT.